This TCR beta chain emerged from a study of tumor-infiltrating lymphocytes in oesophageal squamous cell carcinoma. The sample holds many counts of this clonotype. TCRdb used MiXCR to reprocess the PCR reads, holding one entry per CDR3 protein. The repertoire holds under 20,000 distinct CDR3 sequences, with 39% as singletons. CDR1 and CDR2 from the germline V gene are MNHNS and SASEGT. CDR3 size: 15 residues. Trimming removed 3 bases from V and 5 bases from J; junction bases left unmatched: 2. This TCR came from a male donor with esophageal squamous cell carcinoma. Sequenced material: esophageal tumor tissue. The chain recombines TRBV6-1 with TRBJ2-1; TRBD2 matches at 12 bases. The CDR3 protein is CASSETSGRHNEQFF. The CDR3 nucleotides are TGTGCCAGCAGTGAGACTAGCGGGAGACACAATGAGCAGTTCTTC.